This T cell receptor (beta chain) was sequenced for a study of T cell repertoires in cytomegalovirus infection. Study details: An indication of both CMV infection and matching HLA type came from public TCR beta signatures.

TCRdb recomputed calls from the reads with MiXCR, one row per CDR3 protein. The data show around 530,000 distinct CDR3 sequences, around 27% seen once. Per germline, CDR1 LGHDT and CDR2 YNNKEL (reference sequence). There are 13 residues in the CDR3. V lost 1 base and J lost 4; bases outside the gene matches: 0. As for this clonotype: Its matching antigen is unknown.

Study-wide results and caveats: HLA-C-restricted CMV-specific TCR beta clonotypes prevailed in the ex vivo response. The cumulative frequency of public TCR beta families identified carriers of CMV plus the relevant HLA.

Sequencing input: PBMCs. V and J are TRBV3-1 and TRBJ2-5, with 7 bases aligning to TRBD1. The clonotype comes from a human donor in good health (CMV status not recorded). Some clones in this sample may be carry-over from other donors' samples. In DNA form, the CDR3 reads TGTGCCAGCAGCCAAGGACAGGGAGAGACCCAGTACTTC. Translation gives CASSQGQGETQYF.